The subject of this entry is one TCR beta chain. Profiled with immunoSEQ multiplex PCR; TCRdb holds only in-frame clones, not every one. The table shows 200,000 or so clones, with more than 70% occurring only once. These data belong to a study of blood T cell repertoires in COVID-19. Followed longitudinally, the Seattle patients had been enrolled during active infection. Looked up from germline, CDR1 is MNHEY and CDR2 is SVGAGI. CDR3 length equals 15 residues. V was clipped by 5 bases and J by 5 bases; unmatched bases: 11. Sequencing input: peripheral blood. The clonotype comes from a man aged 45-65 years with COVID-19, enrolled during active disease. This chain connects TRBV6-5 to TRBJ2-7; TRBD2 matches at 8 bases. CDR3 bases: TGTGCCAGCAGTCTGGAGGTAGCGGGACGTCACGAGCAGTACTTC. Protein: CASSLEVAGRHEQYF.